These T cell receptor beta chains were read from a single sample in a study of vaccination and CD4 T cells after COVID-19. Antigen specificity for these receptors is unknown. MiXCR was run by TCRdb on the PCR reads, yielding one entry per CDR3 protein. The sample yields 15,000 to 20,000 distinct CDR3 sequences, around 68% seen once. The material sequenced was CD4+ T cells from blood, cultured in vitro. The receptors derive from a human donor who had recovered from COVID-19. Both conserved end residues are part of each CDR3. The D gene is left open where the match is weak. Expanded clones get a size class; other rows say once, few or many, or leave the size out.

>TRBJ1-1|TRBD1|TRBV6-1|few
TGTGCCAGCAGCAGGGGGGCAGGGGGTAACGCTGAAGCTTTCTTT
CASSRGAGGNAEAFF
>TRBJ1-2|.|TRBV6-5|few
TGTGCCAGCAGTTACCGACAAGACAGAGGTAGCGGCTACACCTTC
CASSYRQDRGSGYTF
>TRBJ2-4|TRBD1|TRBV20-1|.
TGCAGTGCTCCCAGGGGGTCAGCCAAAAACATTCAGTACTTC
CSAPRGSAKNIQYF
>TRBJ1-1|.|TRBV27|few
TGTGCCAGCAGACTTCGCGGCATGAACACTGAAGCTTTCTTT
CASRLRGMNTEAFF
>TRBJ2-2|TRBD2|TRBV7-2|.
TGTGCCAGCAGCTCGGGGGGTCACACCGGGGAGCTGTTTTTT
CASSSGGHTGELFF
>TRBJ1-1|.|TRBV28|.
TGTGCCAGCAGGAGGGGCGGGGCAACAGGGAACACTGAAGCTTTCTTT
CASRRGGATGNTEAFF
>TRBJ1-2|.|TRBV15|.
TGTGCCACCAGCAGAGCGGGGAATGGCTACACCTTC
CATSRAGNGYTF
>TRBJ1-5|.|TRBV7-9|few
TGTGCCAGCAGCTCGGACGGGGGACAGCCCCAGCATTTT
CASSSDGGQPQHF
>TRBJ2-7|.|TRBV20-1|.
TGCAGTGCTAGAGGGGTTCAGGGTAGGGGATACGAGCAGTACTTC
CSARGVQGRGYEQYF
>TRBJ2-1|.|TRBV7-2|.
TGTGCCAGCAGCTTAGAGGGACCCTCCTACAATGAGCAGTTCTTC
CASSLEGPSYNEQFF
>TRBJ2-5|.|TRBV30|.
TGTGCCTGGAGTGAGGCGGGGCAGGAAGAGACCCAGTACTTC
CAWSEAGQEETQYF
>TRBJ2-7|TRBD2|TRBV27|.
TGTGCCAGCAGTTCCTTCGGGACTAGCGGAGCCTACGAGCAGTACTTC
CASSSFGTSGAYEQYF
>TRBJ1-1|.|TRBV11-1|.
TGTGCCAGCAGCGGTCAGGTTCACACTGAAGCTTTCTTT
CASSGQVHTEAFF
>TRBJ1-5|.|TRBV20-1|.
TGCAGTGCACAACGAGGGGCGGAGAATCAGCCCCAGCATTTT
CSAQRGAENQPQHF
>TRBJ2-5|.|TRBV19|once
TGTGCCAGTAGTATAGGGAGAGGGGAGACCCAGTACTTC
CASSIGRGETQYF
>TRBJ1-1|TRBD1|TRBV6-1|.
TGTGCCAGCAGCAGGACAGGGATAATCCCTGAAGCTTTCTTT
CASSRTGIIPEAFF
>TRBJ2-3|.|TRBV6-2/TRBV6-3|few
TGTGCCAGCATCCCCCTCGAAGGGAGCGCAGATACGCAGTATTTT
CASIPLEGSADTQYF
>TRBJ2-5|.|TRBV7-9|.
TGTGCCAGCATCAATCTGAATCTGGGCCTTTCAGGGACCCAGTACTTC
CASINLNLGLSGTQYF
>TRBJ1-1|.|TRBV19|.
TGTGCCAGTAGTATAAGGGGGGTGACTGAAGCTTTCTTT
CASSIRGVTEAFF
>TRBJ2-7|TRBD2|TRBV27|few
TGTGCCAGCAGTTCCTTAACTAGCGGCGCCTACGAGCAGTACTTC
CASSSLTSGAYEQYF
>TRBJ1-6|.|TRBV27|.
TGTGCCAGCAGGCAGGAGGCTTCACCCCTCCACTTT
CASRQEASPLHF
>TRBJ1-5|.|TRBV20-1|few
TGCAGTGCTAGAGTCGGGATGTGGCAGCCCCAGCATTTT
CSARVGMWQPQHF
>TRBJ1-1|.|TRBV5-8|.
TGTGCCAGCAGGTTCGGACCGAACACTGAAGCTTTCTTT
CASRFGPNTEAFF
>TRBJ1-5|.|TRBV7-9|.
TGTGCCAGCACCCCAGGGTATAGCAATCAGCCCCAGCATTTT
CASTPGYSNQPQHF
>TRBJ1-2|.|TRBV29-1|.
TGCAGCGACATAACAATCGGGTCACTTACTGGGTATGGCTACACCTTC
CSDITIGSLTGYGYTF
>TRBJ2-7|.|TRBV6-5|.
TGTGCCAGCAGTTATAGACGAGGACGCCACCGAGGAGCCCCTTACGAGCAGTACTTC
CASSYRRGRHRGAPYEQYF
>TRBJ2-5|TRBD2|TRBV6-2/TRBV6-3|.
TGTGCCAGCACCCCAGCGGGGCCTTGGGCCCAGTACTTC
CASTPAGPWAQYF
>TRBJ2-1|TRBD1|TRBV24-1|.
TGTGCCACCAGCCAGCCCGGGACAGGGGGCTACAATGAGCAGTTCTTC
CATSQPGTGGYNEQFF
>TRBJ2-2|TRBD1|TRBV7-3|few
TGTGCCAGCACTACAGGGGGCGCGACCACCGGGGAGCTGTTTTTT
CASTTGGATTGELFF
>TRBJ1-1|.|TRBV4-2|.
TGTGCCAGCAGCCTCCGGCGGGTCGAGGGAGCTTTCTTT
CASSLRRVEGAFF
>TRBJ1-1|.|TRBV6-5|few
TGTGCCAGCAGTTACTCGTGGGGGGCCAACGAACGGGCTGAAGCTTTCTTT
CASSYSWGANERAEAFF
>TRBJ1-6|.|TRBV6-4|.
TGTGCCAGCAGTGACCTACCGGGTAATTCACCCCTCCACTTT
CASSDLPGNSPLHF
>TRBJ2-7|.|TRBV7-2|once
TGTGCCAGCAGCTTAAGGCCCGGTCCCTACGAGCAGTACTTC
CASSLRPGPYEQYF
>TRBJ1-1|.|TRBV7-3|.
TGTGCCAGCAGCCGAACACACGGGCCCAGGGCTGAAGCTTTCTTT
CASSRTHGPRAEAFF
>TRBJ1-2|TRBD1|TRBV27|few
TGTGCCAGCAGTGGACTACAGGGGGTCGGTGGCTACACCTTC
CASSGLQGVGGYTF
>TRBJ1-5|TRBD1|TRBV28|.
TGTGCCAGCAGTCTGACAGGGAAAGGTCTCCAGCCCCAGCATTTT
CASSLTGKGLQPQHF